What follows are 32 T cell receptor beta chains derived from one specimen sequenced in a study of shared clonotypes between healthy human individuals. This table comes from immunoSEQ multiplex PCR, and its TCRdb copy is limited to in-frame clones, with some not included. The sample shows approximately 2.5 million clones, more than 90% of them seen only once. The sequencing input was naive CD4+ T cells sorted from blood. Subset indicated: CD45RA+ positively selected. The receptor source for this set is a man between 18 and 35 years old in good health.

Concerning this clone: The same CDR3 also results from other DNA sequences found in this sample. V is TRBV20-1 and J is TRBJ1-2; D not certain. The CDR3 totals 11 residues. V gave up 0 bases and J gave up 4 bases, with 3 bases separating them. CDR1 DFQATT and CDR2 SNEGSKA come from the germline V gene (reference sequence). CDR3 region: CSARDSYGYTF. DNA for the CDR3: TGCAGTGCTAGAGATTCCTATGGCTACACCTTC.

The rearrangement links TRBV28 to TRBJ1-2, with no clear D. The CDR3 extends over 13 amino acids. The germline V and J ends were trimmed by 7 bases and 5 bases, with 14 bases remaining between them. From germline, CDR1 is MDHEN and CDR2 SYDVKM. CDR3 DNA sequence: TGTGCCAGCACCGAAAGGCGGTGGTATGGCTACACCTTC. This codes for CASTERRWYGYTF.

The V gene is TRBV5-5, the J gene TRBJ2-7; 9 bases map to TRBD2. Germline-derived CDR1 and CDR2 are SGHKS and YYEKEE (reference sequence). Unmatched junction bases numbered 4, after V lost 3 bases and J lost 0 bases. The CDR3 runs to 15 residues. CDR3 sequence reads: CASSSQAGGSYEQYF. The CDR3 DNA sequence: TGTGCCAGCAGCTCCCAAGCGGGGGGCTCCTACGAGCAGTACTTC.

DNA for the CDR3: TGCGCCAGCAATAGCATACAGGGAAATCTGAAAGCTTTCTTT. This translates into CASNSIQGNLKAFF. The chain joins TRBV4-1 to TRBJ1-1; TRBD1 is a possible D gene (6 bases). This CDR3 is 14 amino acids long. Germline CDR1 reads MGHRA; CDR2 reads YSYEKL. Between the trimmed V and J ends, which lost 7 bases and 9 bases, there was a span of 21 bases.

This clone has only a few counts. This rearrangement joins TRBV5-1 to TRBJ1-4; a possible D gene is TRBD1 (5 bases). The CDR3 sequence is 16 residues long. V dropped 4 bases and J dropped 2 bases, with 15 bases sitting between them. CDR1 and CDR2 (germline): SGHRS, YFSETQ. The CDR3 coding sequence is TGCGCCAGCAGCGTCGAGGGCCGGGGGACTAATGAAAAACTGTTTTTT. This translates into CASSVEGRGTNEKLFF.

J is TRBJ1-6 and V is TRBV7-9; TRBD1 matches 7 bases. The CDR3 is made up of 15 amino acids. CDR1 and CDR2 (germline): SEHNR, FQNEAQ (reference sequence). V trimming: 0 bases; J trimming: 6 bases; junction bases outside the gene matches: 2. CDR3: CASSLAGTANSPLHF. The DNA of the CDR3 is TGTGCCAGCAGCTTAGCGGGGACAGCTAATTCACCCCTCCACTTT.

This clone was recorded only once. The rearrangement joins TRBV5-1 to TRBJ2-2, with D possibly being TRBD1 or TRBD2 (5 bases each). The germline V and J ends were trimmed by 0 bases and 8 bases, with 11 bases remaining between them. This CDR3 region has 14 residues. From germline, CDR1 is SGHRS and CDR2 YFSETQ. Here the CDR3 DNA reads TGCGCCAGCAGCTTGGAGCGAGAGGGGGGGGAGCTGTTTTTT. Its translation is CASSLEREGGELFF.

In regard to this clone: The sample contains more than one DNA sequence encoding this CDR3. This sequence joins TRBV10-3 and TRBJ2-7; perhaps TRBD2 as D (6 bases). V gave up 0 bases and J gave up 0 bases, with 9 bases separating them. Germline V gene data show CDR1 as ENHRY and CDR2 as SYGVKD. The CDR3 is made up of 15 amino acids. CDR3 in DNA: TGTGCCATCAGTGAGTCGGGGGGAGCCTCCTACGAGCAGTACTTC. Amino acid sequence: CAISESGGASYEQYF.

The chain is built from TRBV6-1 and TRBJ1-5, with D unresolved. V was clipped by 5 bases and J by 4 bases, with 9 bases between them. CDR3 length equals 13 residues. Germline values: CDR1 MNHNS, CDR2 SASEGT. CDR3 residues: CASSQMENQPQHF. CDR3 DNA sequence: TGTGCCAGCAGTCAAATGGAAAATCAGCCCCAGCATTTT.

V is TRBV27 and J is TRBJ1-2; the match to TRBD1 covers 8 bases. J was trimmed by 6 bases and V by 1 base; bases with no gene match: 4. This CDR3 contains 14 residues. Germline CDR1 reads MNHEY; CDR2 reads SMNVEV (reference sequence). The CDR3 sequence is CASSLYTGGNGYTF. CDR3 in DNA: TGTGCCAGCAGTTTATACACAGGGGGGAATGGCTACACCTTC.

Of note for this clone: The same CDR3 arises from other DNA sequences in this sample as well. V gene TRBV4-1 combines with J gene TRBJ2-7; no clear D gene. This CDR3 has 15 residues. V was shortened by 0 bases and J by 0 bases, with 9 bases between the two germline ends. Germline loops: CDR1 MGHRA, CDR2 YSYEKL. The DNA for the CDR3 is TGCGCCAGCAGCCAAGATCCAGGCAGCTCCTACGAGCAGTACTTC. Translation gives CASSQDPGSSYEQYF.

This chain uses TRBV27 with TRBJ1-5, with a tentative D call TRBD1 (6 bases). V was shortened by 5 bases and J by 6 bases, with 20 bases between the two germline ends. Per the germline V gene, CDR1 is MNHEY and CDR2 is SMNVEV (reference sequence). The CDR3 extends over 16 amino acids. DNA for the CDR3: TGTGCCAGCAGTCCAACCCGGGGGGGGGCAGCTCAGCCCCAGCATTTT. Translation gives CASSPTRGGAAQPQHF.

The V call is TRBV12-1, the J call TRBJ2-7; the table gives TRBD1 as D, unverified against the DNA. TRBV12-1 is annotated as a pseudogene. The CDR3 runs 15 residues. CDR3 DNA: TGTGCCAGCAGCCGCATCGGACAGATTTTCTACGAGCAGTACTTC. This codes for CASSRIGQIFYEQYF.

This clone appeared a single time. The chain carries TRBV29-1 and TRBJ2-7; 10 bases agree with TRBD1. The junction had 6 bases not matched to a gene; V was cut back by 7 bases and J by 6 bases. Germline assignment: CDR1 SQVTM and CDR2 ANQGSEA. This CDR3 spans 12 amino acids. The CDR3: CSGAGQGVEQYF. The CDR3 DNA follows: TGCAGCGGTGCAGGACAGGGGGTCGAGCAGTACTTC.

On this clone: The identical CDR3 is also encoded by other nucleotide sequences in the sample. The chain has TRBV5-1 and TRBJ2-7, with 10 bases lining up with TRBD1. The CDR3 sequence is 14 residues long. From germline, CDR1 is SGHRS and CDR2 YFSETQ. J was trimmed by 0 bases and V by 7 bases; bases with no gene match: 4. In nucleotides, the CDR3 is TGCGCCAGCGGACGGACAGGGGGCTCCTACGAGCAGTACTTC. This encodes CASGRTGGSYEQYF. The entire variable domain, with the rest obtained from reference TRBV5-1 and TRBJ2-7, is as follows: KAGVTQTPRYLIKTRGQQVTLSCSPISGHRSVSWYQQTPGQGLQFLFEYFSETQRNKGNFPGRFSGRQFSNSRSEMNVSTLELGDSALYLCASGRTGGSYEQYFGPGTRLTVT.

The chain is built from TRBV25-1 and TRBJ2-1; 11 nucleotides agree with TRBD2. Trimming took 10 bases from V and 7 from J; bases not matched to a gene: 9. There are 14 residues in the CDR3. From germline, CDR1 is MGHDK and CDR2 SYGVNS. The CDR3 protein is CATSTSGGSNEQFF. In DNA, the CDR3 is TGTGCCACCTCTACTAGCGGGGGATCTAATGAGCAGTTCTTC.

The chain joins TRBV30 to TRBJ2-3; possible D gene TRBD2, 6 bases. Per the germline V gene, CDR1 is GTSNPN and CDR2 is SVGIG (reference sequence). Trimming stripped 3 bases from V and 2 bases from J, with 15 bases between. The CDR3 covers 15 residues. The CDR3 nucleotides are TGTGCCTGGAGATTCGGAGGGACGCTCACAGATACGCAGTATTTT. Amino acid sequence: CAWRFGGTLTDTQYF.

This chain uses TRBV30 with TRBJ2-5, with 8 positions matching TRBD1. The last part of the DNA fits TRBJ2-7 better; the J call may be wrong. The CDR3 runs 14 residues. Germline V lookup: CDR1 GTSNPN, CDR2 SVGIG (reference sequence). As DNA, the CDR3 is TGTGCCTGGAGTGTACCAGGGGGCGGCTACGAGCAGTACTTC. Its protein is CAWSVPGGGYEQYF.

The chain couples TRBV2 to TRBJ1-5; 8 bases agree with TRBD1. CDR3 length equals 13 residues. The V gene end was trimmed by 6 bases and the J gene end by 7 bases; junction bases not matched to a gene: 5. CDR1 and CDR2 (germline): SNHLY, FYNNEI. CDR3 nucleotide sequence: TGTGCCAGCAGGCTAACAGGGGGACAGCCCCAGCATTTT. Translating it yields CASRLTGGQPQHF.

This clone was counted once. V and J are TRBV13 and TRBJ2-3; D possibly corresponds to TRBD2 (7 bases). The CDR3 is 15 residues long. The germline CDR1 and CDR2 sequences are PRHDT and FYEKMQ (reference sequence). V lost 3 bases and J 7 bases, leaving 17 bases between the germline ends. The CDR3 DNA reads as TGTGCCAGCAGCTTCTACGAGGGAGGGGGGAATACGCAGTATTTT. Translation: CASSFYEGGGNTQYF.

The CDR3 DNA sequence: TGCGCCAGCAGACTCGGACAGGGAAAACGGACCGGGGAGCTGTTTTTT. It translates to CASRLGQGKRTGELFF. The V and J genes are TRBV5-1 and TRBJ2-2; 8 bases agree with TRBD1. Germline-derived CDR1 and CDR2 are SGHRS and YFSETQ. Germline trimming cut 5 bases from V and 5 bases from J; bases unmatched to any gene: 11. The CDR3 has 16 residues.

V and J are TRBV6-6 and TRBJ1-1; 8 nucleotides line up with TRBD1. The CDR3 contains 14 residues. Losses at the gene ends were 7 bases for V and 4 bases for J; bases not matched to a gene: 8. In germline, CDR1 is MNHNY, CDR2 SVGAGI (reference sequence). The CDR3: CASTRDRGGTEAFF. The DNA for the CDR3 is TGTGCCAGCACAAGAGACAGGGGCGGCACTGAAGCTTTCTTT.

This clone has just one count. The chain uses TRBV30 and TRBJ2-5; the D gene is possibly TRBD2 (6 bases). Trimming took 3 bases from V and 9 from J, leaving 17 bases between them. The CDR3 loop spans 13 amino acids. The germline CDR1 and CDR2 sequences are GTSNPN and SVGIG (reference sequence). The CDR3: CAWRNDGQRAQYF. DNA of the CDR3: TGTGCCTGGAGGAATGACGGTCAGCGGGCCCAGTACTTC.

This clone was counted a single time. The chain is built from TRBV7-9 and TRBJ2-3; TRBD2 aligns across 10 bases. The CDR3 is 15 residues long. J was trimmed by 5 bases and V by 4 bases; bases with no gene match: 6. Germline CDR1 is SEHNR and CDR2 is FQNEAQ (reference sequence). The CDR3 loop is CASSSGLAAGDTQYF. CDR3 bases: TGTGCCAGCAGCTCTGGACTAGCGGCGGGAGATACGCAGTATTTT. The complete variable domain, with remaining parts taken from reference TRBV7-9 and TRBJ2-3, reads DTGVSQNPRHKITKRGQNVTFRCDPISEHNRLYWYRQTLGQGPEFLTYFQNEAQLEKSRLLSDRFSAERPKGSFSTLEIQRTEQGDSAMYLCASSSGLAAGDTQYFGPGTRLTVL.

The CDR3 is CASSEGTGNEQFF. The CDR3, as DNA: TGTGCCAGCAGTGAAGGGACGGGTAATGAGCAGTTCTTC. This chain links TRBV2 with TRBJ2-1; D gene ambiguous. V lost 1 base, J lost 7 bases, and 8 bases lay in between. CDR1 and CDR2 from the germline V gene are SNHLY and FYNNEI. CDR3 size: 13 residues.

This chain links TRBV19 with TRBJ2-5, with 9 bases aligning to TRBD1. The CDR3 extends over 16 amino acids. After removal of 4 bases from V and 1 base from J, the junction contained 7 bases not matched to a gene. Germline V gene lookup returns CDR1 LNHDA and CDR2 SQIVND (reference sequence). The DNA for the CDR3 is TGTGCCAGTAGTAGGCGGACAGGGGCGCCCCAAGAGACCCAGTACTTC. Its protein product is CASSRRTGAPQETQYF.

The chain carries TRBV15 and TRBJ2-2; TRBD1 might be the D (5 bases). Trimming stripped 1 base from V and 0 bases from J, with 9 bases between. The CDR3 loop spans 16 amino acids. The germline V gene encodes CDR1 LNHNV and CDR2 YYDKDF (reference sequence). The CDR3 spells CATSRGTNPNTGELFF. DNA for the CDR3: TGTGCCACCAGCAGAGGGACAAATCCGAACACCGGGGAGCTGTTTTTT.

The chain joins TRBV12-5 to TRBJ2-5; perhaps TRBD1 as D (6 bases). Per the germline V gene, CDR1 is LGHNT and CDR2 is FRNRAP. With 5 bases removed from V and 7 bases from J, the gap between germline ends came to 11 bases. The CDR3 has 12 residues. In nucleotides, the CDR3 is TGTGCTAGTGGTGCAGGGGAAGGGACCCAGTACTTC. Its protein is CASGAGEGTQYF.

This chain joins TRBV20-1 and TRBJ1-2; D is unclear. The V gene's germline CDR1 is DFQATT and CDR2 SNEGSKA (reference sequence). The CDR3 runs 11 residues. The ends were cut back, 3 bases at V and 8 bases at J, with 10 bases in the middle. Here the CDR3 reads CSASNAPGYTF. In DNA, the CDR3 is TGCAGTGCTAGCAACGCGCCGGGCTACACCTTC.

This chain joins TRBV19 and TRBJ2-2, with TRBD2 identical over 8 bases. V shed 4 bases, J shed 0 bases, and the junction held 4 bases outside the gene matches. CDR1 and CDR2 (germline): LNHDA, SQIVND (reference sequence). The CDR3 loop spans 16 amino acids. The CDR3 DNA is TGTGCCAGTAGTACCATACTAGCGGCGAACACCGGGGAGCTGTTTTTT. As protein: CASSTILAANTGELFF.

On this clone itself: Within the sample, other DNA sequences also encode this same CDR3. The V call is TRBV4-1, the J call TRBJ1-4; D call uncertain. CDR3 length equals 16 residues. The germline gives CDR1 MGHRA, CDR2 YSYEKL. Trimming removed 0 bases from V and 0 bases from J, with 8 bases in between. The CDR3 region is CASSQDPGATNEKLFF. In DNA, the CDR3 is TGCGCCAGCAGCCAAGATCCTGGTGCAACTAATGAAAAACTGTTTTTT.

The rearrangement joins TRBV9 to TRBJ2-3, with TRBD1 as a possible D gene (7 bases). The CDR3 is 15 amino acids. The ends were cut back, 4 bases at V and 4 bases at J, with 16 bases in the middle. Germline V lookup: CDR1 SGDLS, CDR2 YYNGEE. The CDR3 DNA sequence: TGTGCCAGCAGCCTCCGACAGGGCGGGGCAGATACGCAGTATTTT. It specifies CASSLRQGGADTQYF. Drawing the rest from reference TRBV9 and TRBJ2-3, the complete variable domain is DSGVTQTPKHLITATGQRVTLRCSPRSGDLSVYWYQQSLDQGLQFLIQYYNGEERAKGNILERFSAQQFPDLHSELNLSSLELGDSALYFCASSLRQGGADTQYFGPGTRLTVL.